This T cell receptor beta chain is from a study of blood T cell repertoires in COVID-19. Sequencing used immunoSEQ multiplex PCR; TCRdb keeps in-frame clones, though not all of them. The data show approximately 110,000 clones, about two thirds seen once. This CDR3 is built from 17 residues. The V gene end was trimmed by 5 bases and the J gene end by 5 bases; junction bases not matched to a gene: 13. The V gene's germline CDR1 is LNHDA and CDR2 SQIVND (reference sequence). The receptor comes from a human donor with acute or convalescent COVID-19. The donor label of this sample is uncertain. This chain uses TRBV19 with TRBJ2-1; 9 nucleotides align to TRBD1. Sequenced sample: peripheral blood. DNA for the CDR3: TGTGCCAGTAGTGCGATTCGACAGGGGGTTGGGGACAATGAGCAGTTCTTC. Protein sequence: CASSAIRQGVGDNEQFF.